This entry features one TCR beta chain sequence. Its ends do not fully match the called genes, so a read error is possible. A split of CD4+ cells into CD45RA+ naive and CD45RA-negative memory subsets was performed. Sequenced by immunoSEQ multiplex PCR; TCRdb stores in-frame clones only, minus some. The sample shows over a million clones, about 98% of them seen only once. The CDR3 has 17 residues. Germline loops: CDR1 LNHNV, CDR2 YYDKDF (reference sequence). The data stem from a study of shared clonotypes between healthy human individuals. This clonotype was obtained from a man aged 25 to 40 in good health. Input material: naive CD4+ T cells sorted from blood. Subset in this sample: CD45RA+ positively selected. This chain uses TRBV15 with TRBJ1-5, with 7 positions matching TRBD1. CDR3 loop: CATSRGATGEGKQPQHF. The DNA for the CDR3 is TGTGCCACCAGCAGAGGTGCCACAGGGGAGGGCAAACAGCCCCAGCATTTT.